This T cell receptor (beta chain) was found in a study of neurological immune-mediated disorders. Time point given: longitudinal time-point 1 (baseline). Trimming removed 3 bases from V and 6 bases from J; junction bases left unmatched: 10. The CDR3 sequence is 17 residues long. From germline, CDR1 is MGHRA and CDR2 YSYEKL. This clonotype came up many times. TCRdb used MiXCR to reprocess the 5' RACE reads, holding one entry per CDR3 protein. Among over 55,000 distinct CDR3 sequences, around 10% were seen once, and the ten largest hold 6.5% to 8.5%. The V gene is TRBV4-1, the J gene TRBJ2-3; TRBD2 matches at 12 bases. Sample: PBMCs. This receptor was obtained from a male donor with HTLV-1-associated myelopathy (HAM/TSP). The CDR3 loop is CASSQIRLAGGGDTQYF. The CDR3 nucleotides are TGCGCCAGCAGCCAGATAAGGCTAGCGGGGGGGGGCGATACGCAGTATTTT.